One and the same sample provided the 17 T cell receptor beta chains below, sequenced in a study of blood T cell repertoires in COVID-19 (dated by TCRdb to between 2020 and 2021). The method behind the library was the immunoSEQ multiplex PCR assay. Drawn from immuneACCESS, this table holds only the in-frame rearrangements with V and J called that TCRdb kept. Clones are partly lost; checked studies trace under half to an unresolved V gene and leave the rest unexplained. This sample gives about 45,000 clones in total; just over 90% of them show up just once. In total, the top ten clones hold about 0.4% of the sample. The sample was peripheral blood. The receptors stem from a man aged 50-60 years with COVID-19, enrolled during active disease.

This clone showed up just once. The chain joins TRBV14 to TRBJ2-1; 8 nucleotides line up with TRBD2. The germline V gene encodes CDR1 SGHDN and CDR2 FVKESK. CDR3 length: 14 amino acids. Losses at the gene ends were 3 bases for V and 6 bases for J; bases not matched to a gene: 4. The CDR3 region has the DNA TGTGCCAGCAGCCAGACGGGACTAGTCAATGAGCAGTTCTTC. This encodes CASSQTGLVNEQFF.

V usage is TRBV4-2 and J usage is TRBJ2-2; 9 nucleotides align to TRBD1. With V trimmed by 1 base and J by 3 bases, 0 bases remained unmatched. The CDR3 runs to 15 residues. In germline, CDR1 is LGHNA, CDR2 YNFKEQ. The chain's CDR3 is CASSQGDRDTGELFF. In DNA, the CDR3 is TGTGCCAGCAGCCAAGGGGACAGGGACACCGGGGAGCTGTTTTTT.

V gene TRBV5-4 combines with J gene TRBJ2-1; the D gene is possibly TRBD2 (7 bases). Trimming removed 5 bases at V and 9 bases at J, with 24 bases between. There are 16 residues in the CDR3. The V gene's germline CDR1 is SGHNT and CDR2 YYREEE (reference sequence). In nucleotides, the CDR3 is TGTGCCAGCAGTACCCTGGGGGCGGGAGTAACAGCTGAGCAGTTCTTC. Its translation: CASSTLGAGVTAEQFF.

This chain links TRBV7-9 with TRBJ2-7; 9 positions agree with TRBD1. Germline lookup yields CDR1 SEHNR and CDR2 FQNEAQ (reference sequence). The V segment lost 5 bases and the J segment 5 bases; nucleotides outside the gene matches: 4. The CDR3 is 13 amino acids. The CDR3 sequence is CASSADRGDEQYF. The CDR3 DNA sequence: TGTGCCAGCAGCGCAGACAGGGGGGACGAGCAGTACTTC.

The chain is built from TRBV7-8 and TRBJ2-1, with D unresolved. Germline lookup yields CDR1 SGHVS and CDR2 FQNEAQ. The V end was cut by 3 bases, the J end by 0 bases, with 12 bases between. The CDR3 sequence is 16 residues long. CDR3 in amino acids: CASSFQGWSSYNEQFF. DNA for the CDR3: TGTGCCAGCAGCTTTCAAGGCTGGAGCTCCTACAATGAGCAGTTCTTC. The complete variable domain, with remaining parts taken from reference TRBV7-8 and TRBJ2-1, reads GAGVSQSPRYKVAKRGQDVALRCDPISGHVSLFWYQQALGQGPEFLTYFQNEAQLDKSGLPSDRFFAERPEGSVSTLKIQRTQQEDSAVYLCASSFQGWSSYNEQFFGPGTRLTVL.

The sample holds one count of this clone. The rearrangement joins TRBV19 to TRBJ2-2, with 7 bases matching TRBD1. Germline V gene sequence: CDR1 LNHDA, CDR2 SQIVND (reference sequence). V was clipped by 5 bases and J by 1 base; unmatched bases: 4. CDR3 length equals 15 residues. The CDR3 sequence is CASSLRTGNTGELFF. For the CDR3, the DNA is TGTGCCAGTAGTCTTAGGACAGGGAACACCGGGGAGCTGTTTTTT.

The chain carries TRBV25-1 and TRBJ2-6; D is undetermined. Trimming took 5 bases from V and 4 from J, leaving 6 bases between them. The V gene's germline CDR1 is MGHDK and CDR2 SYGVNS. The CDR3 runs to 13 residues. CDR3 region: CASSKQGANVLTF. DNA for the CDR3: TGTGCCAGCAGTAAACAGGGGGCCAACGTCCTGACTTTC.

The chain has TRBV30 and TRBJ2-7, with D tentatively TRBD1 (5 bases). CDR1 and CDR2 (germline): GTSNPN, SVGIG (reference sequence). This CDR3 spans 13 amino acids. V shed 3 bases and J shed 4 bases, with 13 bases lying between them. CDR3 DNA sequence: TGTGCCTGGAGCCAGGGCAGGGATTACGAGCAGTACTTC. This gives the protein CAWSQGRDYEQYF.

The chain recombines TRBV7-2 with TRBJ2-1; 7 bases map to TRBD1. The trim removed 5 bases at V and 6 bases at J, leaving 7 bases unmatched. Germline CDR1 SGHTA, CDR2 FQGNSA. The CDR3 has 14 residues. CDR3 in amino acids: CASSPATGINEQFF. The DNA for the CDR3 is TGTGCCAGCAGCCCTGCGACAGGGATCAATGAGCAGTTCTTC.

The chain couples TRBV10-3 to TRBJ1-2; TRBD1 agrees at 8 bases. The CDR3 is 16 residues long. Per germline, CDR1 ENHRY and CDR2 SYGVKD. V lost 2 bases, J lost 5 bases, and 10 bases stayed unmatched. The CDR3 loop is CAISEDRGAMGYGYTF. Here the CDR3 DNA reads TGTGCCATCAGTGAGGACAGGGGCGCGATGGGGTATGGCTACACCTTC.

The CDR3: CASSDPLSRSLFF. CDR3 nucleotides: TGTGCCAGCAGTGACCCCTTGAGTCGGTCACTGTTTTTT. The V gene is TRBV6-1, the J gene TRBJ1-4, with D uncertain. The V and J ends lost 3 bases and 13 bases respectively, with 15 bases between them. There are 13 residues in the CDR3. Germline CDR1 MNHNS, CDR2 SASEGT.

This rearrangement joins TRBV30 to TRBJ2-6, with TRBD2 matching 9 bases. Germline CDR1 reads GTSNPN; CDR2 reads SVGIG (reference sequence). The CDR3 loop spans 17 amino acids. With V trimmed by 3 bases and J by 2 bases, 8 bases remained unmatched. The CDR3 region is CAWRRGRAKPGANVLTF. CDR3 DNA: TGTGCCTGGAGACGCGGGAGGGCTAAGCCTGGGGCCAACGTCCTGACTTTC. The full variable domain, in which reference TRBV30 and TRBJ2-6 provide the parts outside the CDR3, is SQTIHQWPATLVQPVGSPLSLECTVEGTSNPNLYWYRQAAGRGLQLLFYSVGIGQISSEVPQNLSASRPQDRQFILSSKKLLLSDSGFYLCAWRRGRAKPGANVLTFGAGSRLTVL.

V usage is TRBV10-3 and J usage is TRBJ2-3; D may be TRBD1 (6 bases). The CDR3 has 15 amino acids. Germline V lookup: CDR1 ENHRY, CDR2 SYGVKD. Trimming took 3 bases from V and 5 from J, leaving 15 bases between them. CDR3 loop: CAISEGDTIGDTQYF. For the CDR3, the DNA is TGTGCCATCAGTGAAGGGGACACAATCGGAGATACGCAGTATTTT.

This chain links TRBV6-5 with TRBJ1-3; no clear D gene. This CDR3 contains 13 residues. V shed 7 bases and J shed 1 base, with 8 bases lying between them. Germline lookup yields CDR1 MNHEY and CDR2 SVGAGI. CDR3 region: CASTRGSGNTIYF. The CDR3, as DNA: TGTGCCAGCACCCGGGGATCTGGAAACACCATATATTTT.

This chain connects TRBV3-1 (or the pseudogene TRBV3-2) to TRBJ2-7; 9 bases agree with TRBD2. The CDR3 is 12 amino acids. Germline CDR1 is LGHDT and CDR2 is YNNKEL (reference sequence). V lost 6 bases to trimming and J lost 5 bases; unmatched junction nucleotides: 2. The CDR3 sequence: CASSPSGNEQYF. CDR3 in DNA: TGTGCCAGCAGTCCTAGCGGGAACGAGCAGTACTTC.

This rearrangement joins TRBV29-1 to TRBJ1-1; 7 positions match TRBD1. Trimming took 8 bases from V and 5 from J; bases not matched to a gene: 8. The CDR3 runs to 12 residues. Germline values: CDR1 SQVTM, CDR2 ANQGSEA. CDR3 region: CSHRLQGTEAFF. In DNA, the CDR3 is TGCAGCCATCGATTACAGGGGACTGAAGCTTTCTTT.

The gene calls are TRBV7-9 and TRBJ2-1; tentative D call: TRBD2 (7 bases). The V and J ends lost 2 bases and 7 bases respectively, with 12 bases between them. Germline lookup yields CDR1 SEHNR and CDR2 FQNEAQ (reference sequence). The length of the CDR3 is 14 residues. CDR3 sequence: CASSLQGGGNEQFF. CDR3 DNA: TGTGCCAGCAGCTTACAGGGAGGGGGAAATGAGCAGTTCTTC. The whole variable domain, filled in from reference TRBV7-9 and TRBJ2-1, reads DTGVSQNPRHKITKRGQNVTFRCDPISEHNRLYWYRQTLGQGPEFLTYFQNEAQLEKSRLLSDRFSAERPKGSFSTLEIQRTEQGDSAMYLCASSLQGGGNEQFFGPGTRLTVL.